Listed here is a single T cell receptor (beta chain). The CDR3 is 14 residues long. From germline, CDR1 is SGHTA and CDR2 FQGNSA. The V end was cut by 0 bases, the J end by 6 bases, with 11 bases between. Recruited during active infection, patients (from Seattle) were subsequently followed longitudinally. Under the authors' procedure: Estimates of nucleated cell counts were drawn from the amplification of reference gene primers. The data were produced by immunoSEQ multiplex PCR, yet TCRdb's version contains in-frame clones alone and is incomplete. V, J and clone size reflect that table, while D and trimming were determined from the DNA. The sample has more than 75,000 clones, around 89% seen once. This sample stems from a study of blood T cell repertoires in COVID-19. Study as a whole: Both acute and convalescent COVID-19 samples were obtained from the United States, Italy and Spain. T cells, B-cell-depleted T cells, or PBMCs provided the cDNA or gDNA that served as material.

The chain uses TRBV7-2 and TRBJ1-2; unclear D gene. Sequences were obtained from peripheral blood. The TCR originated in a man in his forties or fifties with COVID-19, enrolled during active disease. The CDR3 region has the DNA TGTGCCAGCAGCTTAGCTATGGCGGAAAATGGCTACACCTTC. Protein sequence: CASSLAMAENGYTF.